This T cell receptor (beta chain) was sequenced during a study of cytomegalovirus exposure and HLA in healthy donors. As for the study in general: Of around 400 genotyped donors, about 81% grouped in the Caucasian-associated ancestry cluster. Study results and caveats: Being productive about 90% or about 30% of the time was typical of most TCR beta V segments in an earlier analysis. A few V segments could not be told apart, such as TRBV6-2 and TRBV6-3, and were left out. In a later analysis, V- and J-gene trimming of beta chains associated with a DCLRE1C missense variant, replicated independently.

PCR primers comprised 60 Vbeta and 13 Jbeta primers. TCRdb keeps only in-frame clones here, not all; method: immunoSEQ multiplex PCR. The sample lists 150,000 or so clones; 64% were seen once. V was trimmed by 6 bases and J by 6 bases, leaving 13 bases between them. The CDR3 covers 13 residues. The germline V gene encodes CDR1 LNHDA and CDR2 SQIVND (reference sequence). Comment on this clone: What it binds is unknown.

This TCR was recovered from a woman aged 25-40 years in good health and CMV-seropositive. The sequenced sample was PBMCs. The rearrangement uses TRBV19 and TRBJ2-3; TRBD2 is a possible D gene (6 bases). CDR3 region: CASSLGRGDTQYF. As DNA, the CDR3 is TGTGCCAGTAGCCTCGGGAGAGGGGATACGCAGTATTTT.